This T cell receptor (beta chain) stems from a study of OX40 agonist ivuxolimab in advanced cancers. Study in general: Those enrolled were approximately 87% male, with a mean age of roughly 62 years and ages from about 20 to 80.

The V segment lost 6 bases and the J segment 1 base; nucleotides outside the gene matches: 3. The CDR3 consists of 15 residues. Germline values: CDR1 LNHNV, CDR2 YYDKDF (reference sequence). Libraries were prepared by immunoSEQ multiplex PCR; TCRdb keeps only in-frame clonotypes and omits some of them. The profile shows about 19,000 clones, about 89% of them singletons. The input for sequencing was CD4+ or CD8+ T cells sorted from blood, taken in a trial of the OX40 agonist ivuxolimab. V gene TRBV15 combines with J gene TRBJ2-2; 9 bases are shared with TRBD1. The TCR originated in an adult with an advanced solid tumor such as melanoma, head and neck, liver or kidney cancer. In DNA, the CDR3 is TGTGCCACCAGTTCGACAGGGGGGAACACCGGGGAGCTGTTTTTT. This sequence encodes CATSSTGGNTGELFF. The whole variable domain, filled in from reference TRBV15 and TRBJ2-2, reads DAMVIQNPRYQVTQFGKPVTLSCSQTLNHNVMYWYQQKSSQAPKLLFHYYDKDFNNEADTPDNFQSRRPNTSFCFLDIRSPGLGDTAMYLCATSSTGGNTGELFFGEGSRLTVL.